What follows are 20 T cell receptor beta chains derived from one specimen sequenced in a study of blood T cell repertoires in COVID-19 (dated by TCRdb to 2018 to 2021). The library was prepared using the immunoSEQ multiplex PCR assay. Held by TCRdb, this immuneACCESS table contains in-frame sequences only and omits some clones. Under half of the omission traces to an unresolved V gene where checked; the cause of the rest is unknown. This sample holds 400,000 to 550,000 clones; around 90% were observed only once. The ten largest clones add up to 1.5% to 2% of the sample. Sequencing was carried out using PBMCs or T cells enriched from blood (not recorded which). These TCRs come from a young woman with acute COVID-19.

The chain couples TRBV7-2 to TRBJ2-3; 7 bases map to TRBD1. Germline assignment: CDR1 SGHTA and CDR2 FQGNSA. The CDR3 consists of 15 residues. V was pared by 3 bases and J by 3 bases, with 6 bases of the junction left unmatched. CDR3 DNA sequence: TGTGCCAGCAGCTTGGACAGGTTTGATACAGATACGCAGTATTTT. It specifies CASSLDRFDTDTQYF.

Concerning this clone itself: A junction boundary mismatches the germline segment, possibly from a read error. This chain links TRBV10-3 with TRBJ2-7, with D possibly matching TRBD2 (5 bases). This CDR3 is 11 amino acids long. Germline assignment: CDR1 ENHRY and CDR2 SYGVKD. The CDR3 nucleotides read TGTGCCACCAGTAGCGCCAAGGAGCAGTACTTC. As protein: CATSSAKEQYF.

The rearrangement joins TRBV19 to TRBJ2-3, with D possibly TRBD1 on 6 matching bases. V was shortened by 7 bases and J by 4 bases, with 15 bases between the two germline ends. Germline V gives CDR1 LNHDA, CDR2 SQIVND (reference sequence). This CDR3 has 14 amino acids. The CDR3 sequence: CASTQGSNADTQYF. CDR3 nucleotide sequence: TGTGCCAGTACCCAGGGGAGTAATGCAGATACGCAGTATTTT.

CDR3 nucleotides: TGTGCCATCGTAGGCCCGGTGTGGGGGCACAACTATGGCTACACCTTC. Its protein is CAIVGPVWGHNYGYTF. The V and J genes are TRBV10-3 and TRBJ1-2; D might be TRBD1 (6 bases). V dropped 8 bases and J dropped 2 bases, with 21 bases sitting between them. The CDR3 length is 16 residues. Germline loops: CDR1 ENHRY, CDR2 SYGVKD.

The V and J genes are TRBV6-5 and TRBJ1-5; no reliable D call. V was clipped by 0 bases and J by 9 bases, with 9 bases between them. Germline V gives CDR1 MNHEY, CDR2 SVGAGI. The CDR3 is 13 residues long. DNA for the CDR3: TGTGCCAGCAGTTACTCGATTGGGAGGCCCCAGCATTTT. It translates to CASSYSIGRPQHF.

J is TRBJ2-2 and V is TRBV18; 7 bases are shared with TRBD1. The CDR3 length is 16 residues. V lost 4 bases and J lost 2; bases outside the gene matches: 7. Germline V CDR1 and CDR2: KGHSH, LQKENI. The DNA of the CDR3 is TGTGCCAGCTCACGTACCGGGACAGCCAACACCGGGGAGCTGTTTTTT. It yields the protein CASSRTGTANTGELFF.

The chain carries TRBV7-2 and TRBJ1-4, with 10 bases identical to TRBD1. V dropped 1 base and J dropped 8; count of bases not matched to a gene: 4. The CDR3 sequence is 15 residues long. Germline V gives CDR1 SGHTA, CDR2 FQGNSA. CDR3 sequence reads: CASSLEGTGVEKLFF. CDR3 DNA sequence: TGTGCCAGCAGCTTAGAAGGGACAGGGGTCGAAAAACTGTTTTTT.

The chain is built from TRBV13 and TRBJ2-3; 7 bases line up with TRBD2. The V segment lost 5 bases and the J segment 2 bases; nucleotides outside the gene matches: 13. Germline CDR1 and CDR2: PRHDT and FYEKMQ (reference sequence). This CDR3 comprises 17 residues. The CDR3 protein is CASSPEREGKVTDTQYF. The CDR3 DNA sequence: TGTGCCAGCAGCCCCGAAAGGGAGGGTAAGGTCACAGATACGCAGTATTTT. The full variable domain, rest sourced from reference TRBV13 and TRBJ2-3, is AAGVIQSPRHLIKEKRETATLKCYPIPRHDTVYWYQQGPGQDPQFLISFYEKMQSDKGSIPDRFSAQQFSDYHSELNMSSLELGDSALYFCASSPEREGKVTDTQYFGPGTRLTVL.

This clone was counted a few times. This chain joins TRBV7-8 and TRBJ2-1, with 15 bases lining up with TRBD2. Germline CDR1 reads SGHVS; CDR2 reads FQNEAQ. V dropped 5 bases and J dropped 6; count of bases not matched to a gene: 5. The CDR3 has 16 residues. CDR3 loop: CASSPPGLAGGNEQFF. CDR3 sequence (DNA): TGTGCCAGCAGCCCCCCGGGACTAGCGGGAGGCAATGAGCAGTTCTTC.

V and J are TRBV29-1 and TRBJ1-2; D gene uncertain. The ends were cut back, 4 bases at V and 0 bases at J, with 15 bases in the middle. Germline lookup yields CDR1 SQVTM and CDR2 ANQGSEA. The CDR3 extends over 15 amino acids. The CDR3 region has the DNA TGCAGCGTTGGGGTGAGGGTCCGTGCTAACTATGGCTACACCTTC. Translating it yields CSVGVRVRANYGYTF.

This clone has a single count. The genes are TRBV4-1 and TRBJ2-3; 9 bases map to TRBD1. The germline gives CDR1 MGHRA, CDR2 YSYEKL. CDR3 size: 15 residues. Losses at the gene ends were 3 bases for V and 1 base for J; bases not matched to a gene: 2. DNA of the CDR3: TGCGCCAGCAGCCAGCGGACAGGGGGCACAGATACGCAGTATTTT. Translated: CASSQRTGGTDTQYF.

The rearrangement joins TRBV9 to TRBJ1-1; D may be TRBD1 (5 bases). Trimming cost V 2 bases and J 1 base, with 12 bases left between them. Germline V gives CDR1 SGDLS, CDR2 YYNGEE. The CDR3 has 15 residues. This chain's CDR3 is CASSVGFTGNTEAFF. The CDR3, as DNA: TGTGCCAGCAGCGTCGGTTTTACAGGGAACACTGAAGCTTTCTTT.

In its sample, this clone was seen once. The V call is TRBV24-1, the J call TRBJ2-1, with D possibly being TRBD2 (6 bases). Germline V CDR1 and CDR2: KGHDR, SFDVKD. The length of the CDR3 is 18 residues. V lost 0 bases and J lost 9, with 23 bases in between. The chain's CDR3 is CATSDLKGGSLRSTEQFF. CDR3 nucleotide sequence: TGTGCCACCAGTGATTTGAAAGGAGGGAGTCTTCGTTCAACTGAGCAGTTCTTC.

This clone was found once. J is TRBJ1-5 and V is TRBV30; 11 bases match TRBD1. V lost 5 bases to trimming and J lost 5 bases; unmatched junction nucleotides: 2. The CDR3 totals 13 residues. CDR1 is GTSNPN and CDR2 is SVGIG in the germline V gene (reference sequence). The CDR3 protein is CAWGQGADQPQHF. The CDR3 DNA reads TGTGCCTGGGGACAGGGGGCTGATCAGCCCCAGCATTTT.

The rearrangement joins TRBV9 to TRBJ2-1; 8 bases match TRBD1. V gave up 1 base and J gave up 1 base; unmatched junction bases: 10. The CDR3 loop spans 18 amino acids. CDR1 and CDR2 (germline): SGDLS, YYNGEE. CDR3 amino acids: CASSVRDRGIFSYNEQFF. DNA for the CDR3: TGTGCCAGCAGCGTAAGAGACAGGGGTATTTTTTCCTACAATGAGCAGTTCTTC.

The chain uses TRBV20-1 and TRBJ1-3; D gene unclear. The CDR3 is 11 residues long. Germline V gives CDR1 DFQATT, CDR2 SNEGSKA (reference sequence). Trimming cost V 6 bases and J 12 bases, with 15 bases left between them. This chain's CDR3 is CSARRQEHIYF. CDR3 sequence (DNA): TGCAGTGCCAGGAGGCAGGAGCACATATATTTT.

V gene TRBV6-5 combines with J gene TRBJ1-1; D may be TRBD1 (5 bases). The germline V gene has CDR1 MNHEY and CDR2 SVGAGI. The CDR3 extends over 14 amino acids. Trimming removed 0 bases at V and 4 bases at J, with 9 bases between. The DNA of the CDR3 is TGTGCCAGCAGTTACTCGACAGATTTCACTGAAGCTTTCTTT. Protein product: CASSYSTDFTEAFF.

The rearrangement joins TRBV6-5 to TRBJ1-2, with TRBD1 as a possible D gene (5 bases). The CDR3 has 15 amino acids. Between the trimmed V and J ends, which lost 0 bases and 6 bases, there was a span of 14 bases. Looked up from germline, CDR1 is MNHEY and CDR2 is SVGAGI. CDR3: CASSYSGQGGHGYTF. The CDR3 nucleotides are TGTGCCAGCAGTTACTCGGGGCAGGGTGGGCATGGCTACACCTTC.

CDR3 nucleotide sequence: TGTGCCAGCAGCTTAGATTCGGGGGGCCCTCGTGAGCAGTACTTC. Translation gives CASSLDSGGPREQYF. V is TRBV11-2 and J is TRBJ2-7; the D gene is possibly TRBD2 (7 bases). CDR1 is SGHAT and CDR2 is FQNNGV in the germline V gene. The CDR3 totals 15 residues. Trimming removed 0 bases at V and 7 bases at J, with 16 bases between.

In regard to this clone: Other DNA sequences in the sample encode the same CDR3. V usage is TRBV6-5 and J usage is TRBJ1-1; D remains unclear. The CDR3 sequence is 13 residues long. Trimming took 3 bases from V and 1 from J, leaving 6 bases between them. Germline V CDR1 and CDR2: MNHEY, SVGAGI. CDR3 region: CASSYRGNTEAFF. The CDR3 DNA is TGTGCCAGCAGTTATCGGGGGAACACTGAAGCTTTCTTT.